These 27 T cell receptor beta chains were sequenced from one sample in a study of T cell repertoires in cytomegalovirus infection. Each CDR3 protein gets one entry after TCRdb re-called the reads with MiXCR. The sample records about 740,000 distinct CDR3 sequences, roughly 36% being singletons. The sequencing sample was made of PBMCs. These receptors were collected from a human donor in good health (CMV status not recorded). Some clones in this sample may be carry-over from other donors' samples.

The DNA for the CDR3 is TGTGCCAGCAACGGCAGGATGAACTATGGCTACACCTTC. Translation: CASNGRMNYGYTF. This chain connects TRBV2 to TRBJ1-2; D is unclear. The CDR3 has 13 amino acids. The germline V and J ends were trimmed by 7 bases and 2 bases, with 11 bases remaining between them. Germline CDR1 and CDR2: SNHLY and FYNNEI.

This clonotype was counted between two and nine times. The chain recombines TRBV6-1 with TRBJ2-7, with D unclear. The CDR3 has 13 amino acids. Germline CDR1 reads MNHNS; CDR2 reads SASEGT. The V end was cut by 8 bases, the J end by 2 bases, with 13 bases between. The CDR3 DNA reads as TGTGCCAGCCTAGAACACCAGACCTACGAGCAGTACTTC. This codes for CASLEHQTYEQYF.

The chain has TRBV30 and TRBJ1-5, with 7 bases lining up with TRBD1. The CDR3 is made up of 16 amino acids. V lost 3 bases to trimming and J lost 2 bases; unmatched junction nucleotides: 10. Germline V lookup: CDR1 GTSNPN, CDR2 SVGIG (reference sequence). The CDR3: CAWSVPRGMGNQPQHF. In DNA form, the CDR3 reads TGTGCCTGGAGCGTACCCAGGGGGATGGGCAATCAGCCCCAGCATTTT.

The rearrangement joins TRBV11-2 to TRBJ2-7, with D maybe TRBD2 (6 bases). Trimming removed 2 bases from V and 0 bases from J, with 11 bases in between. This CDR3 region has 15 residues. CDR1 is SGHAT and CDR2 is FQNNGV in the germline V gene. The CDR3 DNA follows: TGTGCCAGCAGCTTAAACGGGGGACTCTCCTACGAGCAGTACTTC. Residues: CASSLNGGLSYEQYF.

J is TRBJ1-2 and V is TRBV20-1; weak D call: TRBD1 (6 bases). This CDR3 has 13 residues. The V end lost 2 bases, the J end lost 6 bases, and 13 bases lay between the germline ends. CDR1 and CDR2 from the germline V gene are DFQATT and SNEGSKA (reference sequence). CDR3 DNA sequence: TGCAGTGCTAGAATCCAGGGGAAGGATGGCTACACCTTC. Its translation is CSARIQGKDGYTF.

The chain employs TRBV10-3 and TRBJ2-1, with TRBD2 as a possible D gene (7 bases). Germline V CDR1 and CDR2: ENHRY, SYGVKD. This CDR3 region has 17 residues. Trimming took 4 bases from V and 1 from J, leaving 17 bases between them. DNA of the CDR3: TGTGCCATCAGTGTGCTTGGGGGGGCCGGGTCCTACAATGAGCAGTTCTTC. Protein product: CAISVLGGAGSYNEQFF.

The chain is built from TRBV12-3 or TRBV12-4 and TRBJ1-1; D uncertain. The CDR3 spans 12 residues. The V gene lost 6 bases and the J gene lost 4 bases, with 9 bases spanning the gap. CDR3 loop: CASRAYGTEAFF. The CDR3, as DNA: TGTGCCAGCAGGGCATATGGCACTGAAGCTTTCTTT.

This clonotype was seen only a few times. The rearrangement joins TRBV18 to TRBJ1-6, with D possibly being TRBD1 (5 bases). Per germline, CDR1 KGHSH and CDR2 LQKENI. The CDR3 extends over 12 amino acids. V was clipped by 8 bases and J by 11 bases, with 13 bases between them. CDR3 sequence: CASRGSGAPLHF. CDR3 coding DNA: TGTGCCAGCCGGGGATCGGGGGCACCCCTCCACTTT.

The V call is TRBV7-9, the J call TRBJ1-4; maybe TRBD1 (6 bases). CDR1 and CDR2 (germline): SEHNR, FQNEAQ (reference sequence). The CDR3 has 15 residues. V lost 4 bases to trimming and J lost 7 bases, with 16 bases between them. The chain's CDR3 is CASSSTGARVEKLFF. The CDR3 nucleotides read TGTGCCAGCAGCTCCACGGGGGCCAGAGTTGAAAAACTGTTTTTT.

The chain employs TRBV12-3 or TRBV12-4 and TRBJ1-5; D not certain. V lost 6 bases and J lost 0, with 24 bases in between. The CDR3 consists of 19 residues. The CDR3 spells CASSLVAKPPEYSNQPQHF. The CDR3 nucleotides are TGTGCCAGCAGCCTCGTTGCCAAACCCCCCGAATATAGCAATCAGCCCCAGCATTTT.

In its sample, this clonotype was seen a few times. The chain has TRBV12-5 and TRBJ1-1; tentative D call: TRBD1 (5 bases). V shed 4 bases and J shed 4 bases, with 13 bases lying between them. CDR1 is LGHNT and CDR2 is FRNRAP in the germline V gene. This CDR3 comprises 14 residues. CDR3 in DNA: TGTGCTAGTGGTTCAGGGTCACGGGGCACTGAAGCTTTCTTT. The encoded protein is CASGSGSRGTEAFF. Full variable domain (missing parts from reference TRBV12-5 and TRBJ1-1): DARVTQTPRHKVTEMGQEVTMRCQPILGHNTVFWYRQTMMQGLELLAYFRNRAPLDDSGMPKDRFSAEMPDATLATLKIQPSEPRDSAVYFCASGSGSRGTEAFFGQGTRLTVV.

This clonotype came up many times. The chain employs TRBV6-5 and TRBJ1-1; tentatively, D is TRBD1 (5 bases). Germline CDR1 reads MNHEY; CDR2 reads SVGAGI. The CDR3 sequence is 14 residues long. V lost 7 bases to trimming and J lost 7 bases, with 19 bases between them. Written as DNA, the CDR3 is TGTGCCAGCAAAAGAGTGACACTGGGGGATGAAGCTTTCTTT. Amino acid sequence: CASKRVTLGDEAFF.

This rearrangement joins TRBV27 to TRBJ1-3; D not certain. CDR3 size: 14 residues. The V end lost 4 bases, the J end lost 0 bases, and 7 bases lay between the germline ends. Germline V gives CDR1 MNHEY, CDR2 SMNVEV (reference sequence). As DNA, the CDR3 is TGTGCCAGCAGTTCCCTAGGCTCTGGAAACACCATATATTTT. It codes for CASSSLGSGNTIYF.

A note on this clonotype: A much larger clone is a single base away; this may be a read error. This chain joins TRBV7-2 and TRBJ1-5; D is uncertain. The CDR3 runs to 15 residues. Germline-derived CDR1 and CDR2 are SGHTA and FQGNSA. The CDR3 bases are TGTGCCAGCAGATTAGCCGGCGACCCGGATCAGCCCCAGCATTTT. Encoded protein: CASRLAGDPDQPQHF.

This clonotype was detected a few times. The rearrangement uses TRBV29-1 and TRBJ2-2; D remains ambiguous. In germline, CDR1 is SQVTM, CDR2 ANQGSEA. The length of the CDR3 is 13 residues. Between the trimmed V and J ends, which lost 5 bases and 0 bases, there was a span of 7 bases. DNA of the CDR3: TGCAGCGTTAGGGCAGCGAACACCGGGGAGCTGTTTTTT. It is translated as CSVRAANTGELFF.

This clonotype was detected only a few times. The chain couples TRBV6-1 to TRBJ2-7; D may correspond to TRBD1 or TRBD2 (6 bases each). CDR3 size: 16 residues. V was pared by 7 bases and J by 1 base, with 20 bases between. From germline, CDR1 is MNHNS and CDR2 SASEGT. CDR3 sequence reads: CASTVLLGAGSYEQYF. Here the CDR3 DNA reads TGTGCCAGCACGGTCCTGCTGGGGGCGGGGTCCTACGAGCAGTACTTC.

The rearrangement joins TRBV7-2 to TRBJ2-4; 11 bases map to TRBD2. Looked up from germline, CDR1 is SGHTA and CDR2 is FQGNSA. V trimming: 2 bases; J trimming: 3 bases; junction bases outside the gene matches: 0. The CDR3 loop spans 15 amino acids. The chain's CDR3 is CASSLTSGGKNIQYF. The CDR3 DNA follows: TGTGCCAGCAGCTTAACTAGCGGGGGCAAAAACATTCAGTACTTC.

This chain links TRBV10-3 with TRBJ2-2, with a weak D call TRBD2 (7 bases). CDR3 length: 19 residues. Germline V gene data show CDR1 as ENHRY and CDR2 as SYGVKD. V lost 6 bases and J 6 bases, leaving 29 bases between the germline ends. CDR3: CAISALPITGRAAAGELFF. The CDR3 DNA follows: TGTGCCATCAGCGCTTTGCCCATTACAGGGAGGGCAGCCGCCGGGGAGCTGTTTTTT.

The CDR3 DNA sequence: TGCGCCAGCAGCCAGGTCCTCGGGACAGCAATCTACGAGCAGTACTTC. It yields the protein CASSQVLGTAIYEQYF. V gene TRBV4-1 combines with J gene TRBJ2-7; 7 bases are shared with TRBD1. Germline V gives CDR1 MGHRA, CDR2 YSYEKL. The CDR3 totals 16 residues. J lost 3 bases, V lost 3 bases, and 11 bases had no gene match.

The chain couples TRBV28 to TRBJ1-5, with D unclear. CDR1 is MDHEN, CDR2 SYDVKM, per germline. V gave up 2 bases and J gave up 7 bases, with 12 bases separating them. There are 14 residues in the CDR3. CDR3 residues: CASSLGESWQPQHF. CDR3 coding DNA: TGTGCCAGCAGTTTAGGTGAGTCGTGGCAGCCCCAGCATTTT.

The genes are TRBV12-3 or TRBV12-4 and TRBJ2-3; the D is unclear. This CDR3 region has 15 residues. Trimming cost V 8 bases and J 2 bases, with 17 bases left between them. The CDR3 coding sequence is TGTGCCAGCCACCCTCAGGAGAAGTCCACAGATACGCAGTATTTT. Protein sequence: CASHPQEKSTDTQYF.

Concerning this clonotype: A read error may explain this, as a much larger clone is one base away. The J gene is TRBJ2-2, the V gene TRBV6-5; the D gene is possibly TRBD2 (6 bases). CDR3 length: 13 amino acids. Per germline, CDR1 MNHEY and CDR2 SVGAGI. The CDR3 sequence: CSSTTGAPGELFF. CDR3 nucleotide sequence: TGTTCCAGCACGACGGGAGCCCCCGGGGAGCTGTTTTTT.

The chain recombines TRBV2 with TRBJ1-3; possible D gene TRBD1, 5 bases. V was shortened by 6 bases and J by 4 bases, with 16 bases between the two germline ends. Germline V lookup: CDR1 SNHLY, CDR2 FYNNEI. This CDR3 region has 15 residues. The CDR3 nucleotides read TGTGCCAGCAGCGTCGGGCAGGGTAAAGGAAACACCATATATTTT. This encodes CASSVGQGKGNTIYF. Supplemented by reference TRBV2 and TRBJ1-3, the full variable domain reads EPEVTQTPSHQVTQMGQEVILRCVPISNHLYFYWYRQILGQKVEFLVSFYNNEISEKSEIFDDQFSVERPDGSNFTLKIRSTKLEDSAMYFCASSVGQGKGNTIYFGEGSWLTVV.

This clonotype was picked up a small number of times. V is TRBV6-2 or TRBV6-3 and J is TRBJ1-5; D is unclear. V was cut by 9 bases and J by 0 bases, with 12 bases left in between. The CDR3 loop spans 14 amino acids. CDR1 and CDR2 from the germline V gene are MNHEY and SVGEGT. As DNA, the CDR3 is TGTGCCAGTTCCGAGTTTAATAGCAATCAGCCCCAGCATTTT. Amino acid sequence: CASSEFNSNQPQHF.

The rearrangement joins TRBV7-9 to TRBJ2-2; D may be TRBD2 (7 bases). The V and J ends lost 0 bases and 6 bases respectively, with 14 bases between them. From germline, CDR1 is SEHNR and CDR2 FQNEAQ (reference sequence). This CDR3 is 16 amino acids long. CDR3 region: CASSLALRGAPGELFF. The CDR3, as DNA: TGTGCCAGCAGCTTAGCGCTCCGGGGGGCCCCCGGGGAGCTGTTTTTT. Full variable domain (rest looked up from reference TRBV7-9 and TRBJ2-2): DTGVSQNPRHKITKRGQNVTFRCDPISEHNRLYWYRQTLGQGPEFLTYFQNEAQLEKSRLLSDRFSAERPKGSFSTLEIQRTEQGDSAMYLCASSLALRGAPGELFFGEGSRLTVL.

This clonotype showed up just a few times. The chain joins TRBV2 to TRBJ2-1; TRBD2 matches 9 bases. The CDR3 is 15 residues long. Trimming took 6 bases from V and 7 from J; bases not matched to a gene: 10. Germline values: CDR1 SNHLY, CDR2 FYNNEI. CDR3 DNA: TGTGCCAGCAGGGATGGACTAGCGTCGTTGAATGAGCAGTTCTTC. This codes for CASRDGLASLNEQFF.

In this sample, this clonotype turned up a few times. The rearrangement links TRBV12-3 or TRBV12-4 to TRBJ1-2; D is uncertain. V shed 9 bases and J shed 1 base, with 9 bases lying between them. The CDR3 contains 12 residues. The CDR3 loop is CASFVHNYGYTF. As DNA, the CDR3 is TGTGCCAGTTTCGTCCATAACTATGGCTACACCTTC.